This T cell receptor (beta chain) is from a study of blood T cell repertoires in COVID-19. For the study at large: PBMCs, B-cell-depleted T cells, or T cells provided the cDNA or gDNA that made up the material.

Per the original methods: The authors estimated nucleated cell counts from reference gene primer amplification. Assay used: immunoSEQ multiplex PCR; TCRdb lists only in-frame clones, some missing. The D gene and trimming were derived from the DNA, and the V and J assignments and clone size from that table. The repertoire holds over 35,000 clones, 92% seen once, with under 9.5% in the top ten. V was cut by 5 bases and J by 0 bases, with 20 bases left in between. This CDR3 is 19 amino acids long. Germline-derived CDR1 and CDR2 are MNHNY and SVGAGI (reference sequence). Sequenced sample: peripheral blood. The receptor was isolated from a middle-aged man with active COVID-19. The chain combines TRBV6-6 with TRBJ2-6, with a tentative D call TRBD2 (6 bases). DNA for the CDR3: TGTGCCAGCAGTCCTCTTGCGGGGAGCCCCCTCTCTGGGGCCAACGTCCTGACTTTC. Its translation: CASSPLAGSPLSGANVLTF.